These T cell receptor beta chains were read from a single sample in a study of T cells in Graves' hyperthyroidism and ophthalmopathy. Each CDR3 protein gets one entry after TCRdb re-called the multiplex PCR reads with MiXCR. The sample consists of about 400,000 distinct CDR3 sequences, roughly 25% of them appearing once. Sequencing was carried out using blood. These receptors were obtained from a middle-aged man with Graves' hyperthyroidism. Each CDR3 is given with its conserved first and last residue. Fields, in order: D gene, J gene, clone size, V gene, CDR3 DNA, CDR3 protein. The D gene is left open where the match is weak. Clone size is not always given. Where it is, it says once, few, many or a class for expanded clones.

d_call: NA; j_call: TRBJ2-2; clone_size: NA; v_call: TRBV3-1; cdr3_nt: TGTGCCAGCAGCCAACCTACGAATACCGGGGAGCTGTTTTTT; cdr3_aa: CASSQPTNTGELFF
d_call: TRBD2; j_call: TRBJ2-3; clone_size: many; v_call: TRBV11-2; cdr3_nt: TGTGCCAGCAGCTTAGGTCTACGCGGGAGTTTCGGAGATACGCAGTATTTT; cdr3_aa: CASSLGLRGSFGDTQYF
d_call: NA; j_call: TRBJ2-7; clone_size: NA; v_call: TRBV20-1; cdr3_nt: TGCAGTGCTAGAGATCTGCAGGGGAACCACGAGCAGTACTTC; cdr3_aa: CSARDLQGNHEQYF
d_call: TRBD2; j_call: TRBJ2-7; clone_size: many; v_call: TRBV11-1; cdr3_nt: TGTGCCAGCAGCCGAATATCTACGCCCCGGGGGGCCTACGAGCAGTACTTC; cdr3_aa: CASSRISTPRGAYEQYF
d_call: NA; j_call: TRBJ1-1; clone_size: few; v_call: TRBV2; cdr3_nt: TGTGCCAGCACACGACAGATGAACACTGAAGCTTTCTTT; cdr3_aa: CASTRQMNTEAFF
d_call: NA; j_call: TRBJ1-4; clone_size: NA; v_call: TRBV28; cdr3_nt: TGTGCCACCTTCGCGTCTAATGAAAAACTGTTTTTT; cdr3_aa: CATFASNEKLFF
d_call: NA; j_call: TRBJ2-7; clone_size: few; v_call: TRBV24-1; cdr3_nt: TGTGCCACCAGAGACACGGACGAGCAGTACTTC; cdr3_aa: CATRDTDEQYF
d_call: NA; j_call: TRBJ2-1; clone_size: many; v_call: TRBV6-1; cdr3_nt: TGTGCCAGCAGTGAACAGGGGACGCACAATGAGCAGTTCTTC; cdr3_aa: CASSEQGTHNEQFF
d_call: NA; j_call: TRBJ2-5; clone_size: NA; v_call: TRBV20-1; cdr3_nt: TGCAGCATTGGGGCCGGAACCCAAAAGACCCAGTACTTC; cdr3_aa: CSIGAGTQKTQYF
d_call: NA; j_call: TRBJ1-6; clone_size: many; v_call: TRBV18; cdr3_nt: TGTGCCAGCTCACTCTCCCCCGGAGATTCACCCCTCCACTTT; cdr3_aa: CASSLSPGDSPLHF
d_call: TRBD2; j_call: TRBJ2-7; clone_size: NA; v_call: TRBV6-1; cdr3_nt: TGTGCCAGCAGTGAACTGCGGCGGGAGTACGAGCAGTACTTC; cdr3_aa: CASSELRREYEQYF
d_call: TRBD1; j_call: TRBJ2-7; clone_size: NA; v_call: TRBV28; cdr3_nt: TGTGCCAGCAGTACGGAGATGGACAGGGTCGGCGAGCAGTACTTC; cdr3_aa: CASSTEMDRVGEQYF
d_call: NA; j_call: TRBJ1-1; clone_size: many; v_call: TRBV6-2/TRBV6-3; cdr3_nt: TGTGCCGGATCCACTCCTGGAGGGAACACTGAAGCTTTCTTT; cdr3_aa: CAGSTPGGNTEAFF
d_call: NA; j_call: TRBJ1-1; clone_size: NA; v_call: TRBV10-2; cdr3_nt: TGCGCCAGCAGTGATATGGACATGAACACTGAAGCTTTCTTT; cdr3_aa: CASSDMDMNTEAFF
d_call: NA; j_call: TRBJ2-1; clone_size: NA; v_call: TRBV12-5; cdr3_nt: TGTGCTAGTGGCTCAGGGGTTATTACCTCCTACAATGAGCAGTTCTTC; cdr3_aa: CASGSGVITSYNEQFF
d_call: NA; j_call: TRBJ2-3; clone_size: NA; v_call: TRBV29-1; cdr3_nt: TGCAGCGTTGGTATAGGGGGAGATACGCAGTATTTT; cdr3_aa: CSVGIGGDTQYF
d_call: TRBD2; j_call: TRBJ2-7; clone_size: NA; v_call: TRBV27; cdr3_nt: TGTGCCAGCAGAAATATATTAGCGGGCGGTTACGAGCAGTACTTC; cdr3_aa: CASRNILAGGYEQYF
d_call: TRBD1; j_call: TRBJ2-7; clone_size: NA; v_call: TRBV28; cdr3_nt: TGTGCCAGCAGAATCGGACAGGCCAGCTCCTACGAGCAGTACTTC; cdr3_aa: CASRIGQASSYEQYF
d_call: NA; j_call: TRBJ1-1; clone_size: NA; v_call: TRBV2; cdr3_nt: TGTGCCAGCAGTCCGACACCTGAGGCTTTCTTT; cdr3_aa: CASSPTPEAFF
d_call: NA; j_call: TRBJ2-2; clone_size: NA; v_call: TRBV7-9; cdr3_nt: TGTGCCAGCAGCTTTGATCGGCGGGTCGGGGAGCTGTTTTTT; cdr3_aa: CASSFDRRVGELFF
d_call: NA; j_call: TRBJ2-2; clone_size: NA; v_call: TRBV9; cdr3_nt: TGTGCCAGCAGCGTAGGGTCCGCCAGCACCGGGGAGCTGTTTTTT; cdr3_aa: CASSVGSASTGELFF
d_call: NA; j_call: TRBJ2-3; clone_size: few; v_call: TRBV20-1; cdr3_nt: TGCAGTGCCCTAACCCTCCAGGGGGGGCGAAATACGCAGTATTTT; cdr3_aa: CSALTLQGGRNTQYF
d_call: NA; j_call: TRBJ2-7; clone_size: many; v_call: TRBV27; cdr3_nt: TGTGCCAGCAGTTTATCGTGGCTAGTTGGGCGCGAGCAGTACTTC; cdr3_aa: CASSLSWLVGREQYF
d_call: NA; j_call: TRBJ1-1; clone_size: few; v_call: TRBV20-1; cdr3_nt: TGCAGTGCTACTGAGGACACTGAAGCTTTCTTT; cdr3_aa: CSATEDTEAFF
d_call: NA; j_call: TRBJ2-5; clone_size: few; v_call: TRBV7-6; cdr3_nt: TGTGCCAGCAGCTCACCGGGACGTCGGAAAGAGACCCAGTACTTC; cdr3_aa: CASSSPGRRKETQYF
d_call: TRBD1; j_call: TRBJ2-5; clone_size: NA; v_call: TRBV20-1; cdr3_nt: TGCAGTGCTAGACTGGACAGGGATGAGACCCAGTACTTC; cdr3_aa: CSARLDRDETQYF
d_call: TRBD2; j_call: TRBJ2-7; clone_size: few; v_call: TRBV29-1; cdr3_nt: TGCAGCGTTGGGTGGGCTAGCGGGAATAAGCAGTACTTC; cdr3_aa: CSVGWASGNKQYF
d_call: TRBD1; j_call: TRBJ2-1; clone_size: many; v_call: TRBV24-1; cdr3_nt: TGTGCCACCAGTGATCCCCGGACAGGGGCAACCTACAATGAGCAGTTCTTC; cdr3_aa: CATSDPRTGATYNEQFF